This is a list of T cell receptor beta chains from one sample in a study of blood T cell repertoires in COVID-19. Here immunoSEQ multiplex PCR was the method, and the copy in TCRdb shows in-frame clones only, minus some. The sample has some 100,000 clones, more than 75% seen once; the top ten hold roughly 13%. The sequencing input was peripheral blood. These receptors all come from a human donor in a cohort sampled during active COVID-19. CDR3s include the opening cysteine and the closing phenylalanine or tryptophan. The D gene is left open where the match is weak. The size entry is marked missing in some rows and otherwise reads once, few, many or a size class.

j_gene: TRBJ2-1; d_gene: TRBD2; v_gene: TRBV7-6; abundance: once; CDR3aa: CASSLAWPSGGVWEQFF; CDR3nt: TGTGCCAGCAGCTTAGCCTGGCCTAGCGGGGGGGTGTGGGAGCAGTTCTTC
j_gene: TRBJ1-6; d_gene: TRBD1; v_gene: TRBV5-6; abundance: .; CDR3aa: CASSSGTGGNSPLHF; CDR3nt: TGTGCCAGCAGCTCAGGGACAGGGGGCAATTCACCCCTCCACTTT
j_gene: TRBJ1-5; d_gene: TRBD1; v_gene: TRBV10-3; abundance: .; CDR3aa: CAISDLGQGAGQPQHF; CDR3nt: TGTGCCATCAGTGACCTGGGACAGGGGGCTGGACAGCCCCAGCATTTT
j_gene: TRBJ2-1; d_gene: TRBD2; v_gene: TRBV7-9; abundance: .; CDR3aa: CASSLRTSGIYNEQFF; CDR3nt: TGTGCCAGCAGCTTGAGGACTAGCGGGATTTACAATGAGCAGTTCTTC
j_gene: TRBJ1-2; d_gene: TRBD1; v_gene: TRBV4-3; abundance: .; CDR3aa: CASSQASPGQGHGYTF; CDR3nt: TGCGCCAGCAGCCAAGCTTCTCCGGGACAGGGCCATGGCTACACCTTC
j_gene: TRBJ2-7; d_gene: .; v_gene: TRBV5-1; abundance: .; CDR3aa: CASSPQGLRYEQYF; CDR3nt: TGCGCCAGCAGCCCGCAGGGGTTAAGGTACGAGCAGTACTTC
j_gene: TRBJ2-1; d_gene: .; v_gene: TRBV19; abundance: .; CDR3aa: CASSINRLNEQFF; CDR3nt: TGTGCCAGTAGTATTAACAGGTTAAATGAGCAGTTCTTC
j_gene: TRBJ1-1; d_gene: TRBD1; v_gene: TRBV7-8; abundance: .; CDR3aa: CASSFRDSPGAAEAFF; CDR3nt: TGTGCCAGCAGCTTTAGGGACAGCCCCGGGGCCGCTGAAGCTTTCTTT
j_gene: TRBJ1-2; d_gene: .; v_gene: TRBV24-1; abundance: .; CDR3aa: CATSDFSGVLANYGYTF; CDR3nt: TGTGCCACCAGTGATTTTTCAGGGGTCCTAGCTAACTATGGCTACACCTTC
j_gene: TRBJ1-5; d_gene: TRBD1; v_gene: TRBV10-2; abundance: .; CDR3aa: CASRDSWIPNQPQHF; CDR3nt: TGCGCCAGCCGGGACAGCTGGATACCCAATCAGCCCCAGCATTTT
j_gene: TRBJ2-5; d_gene: .; v_gene: TRBV7-7; abundance: .; CDR3aa: CASSLNRGGGETQYF; CDR3nt: TGTGCCAGCAGCTTGAACAGGGGCGGAGGGGAGACCCAGTACTTC
j_gene: TRBJ2-5; d_gene: TRBD2; v_gene: TRBV7-8; abundance: .; CDR3aa: CASSWPSGGASWETQYF; CDR3nt: TGTGCCAGCAGCTGGCCTAGCGGGGGGGCGTCGTGGGAGACCCAGTACTTC
j_gene: TRBJ1-2; d_gene: .; v_gene: TRBV25-1; abundance: .; CDR3aa: CASSEQQAYGYTF; CDR3nt: TGTGCCAGCAGTGAACAGCAGGCCTATGGCTACACCTTC
j_gene: TRBJ1-3; d_gene: .; v_gene: TRBV5-3; abundance: .; CDR3aa: CARSFISPSGNTIYF; CDR3nt: TGTGCCAGAAGCTTTATTAGTCCCTCTGGAAACACCATATATTTT
j_gene: TRBJ2-7; d_gene: TRBD1; v_gene: TRBV5-1; abundance: .; CDR3aa: CASSRWTGGVYEQYF; CDR3nt: TGCGCCAGCAGCCGATGGACAGGGGGAGTCTACGAGCAGTACTTC
j_gene: TRBJ2-5; d_gene: .; v_gene: TRBV19; abundance: .; CDR3aa: CASSIGARETQYF; CDR3nt: TGTGCCAGTAGTATAGGGGCTCGTGAGACCCAGTACTTC
j_gene: TRBJ2-5; d_gene: TRBD1; v_gene: TRBV19; abundance: .; CDR3aa: CASSTQRTGWETQYF; CDR3nt: TGTGCCAGTAGTACCCAACGGACAGGGTGGGAGACCCAGTACTTC
j_gene: TRBJ1-2; d_gene: TRBD1; v_gene: TRBV7-2; abundance: .; CDR3aa: CASSSQGAGVYGYTF; CDR3nt: TGTGCCAGCAGCTCACAGGGGGCAGGAGTGTATGGCTACACCTTC
j_gene: TRBJ2-3; d_gene: .; v_gene: TRBV12-2; abundance: .; CDR3aa: CASRLCAGLYTDTQYF; CDR3nt: TGTGCAAGTCGCTTGTGCGCGGGGTTGTACACAGATACGCAGTATTTT
j_gene: TRBJ1-1; d_gene: .; v_gene: TRBV27; abundance: .; CDR3aa: CASISRLNGVNEAFF; CDR3nt: TGTGCCAGCATTTCCCGGCTCAACGGGGTCAATGAAGCTTTCTTT
j_gene: TRBJ2-1; d_gene: TRBD2; v_gene: TRBV18; abundance: .; CDR3aa: CASSPPAVWGTSGGIIYNEQFF; CDR3nt: TGTGCCAGCTCACCCCCGGCCGTTTGGGGGACTAGCGGGGGTATTATATACAATGAGCAGTTCTTC
j_gene: TRBJ2-1; d_gene: .; v_gene: TRBV7-6; abundance: .; CDR3aa: CASSTASSANNEQFF; CDR3nt: TGTGCCAGCAGCACAGCCTCTAGCGCGAACAATGAGCAGTTCTTC
j_gene: TRBJ2-7; d_gene: TRBD1; v_gene: TRBV4-1; abundance: .; CDR3aa: CASSPTRDRGSISYEQYF; CDR3nt: TGCGCCAGCAGCCCGACCCGGGACAGGGGGAGTATCTCCTACGAGCAGTACTTC
j_gene: TRBJ2-7; d_gene: TRBD2; v_gene: TRBV3-1/TRBV3-2; abundance: .; CDR3aa: CASSQTYGTSGRRGLEQYF; CDR3nt: TGTGCCAGCAGCCAAACTTACGGGACTAGCGGGAGACGGGGCCTCGAGCAGTACTTC
j_gene: TRBJ2-3; d_gene: TRBD2; v_gene: TRBV5-6; abundance: .; CDR3aa: CASSLAGFSGGYTDTQYF; CDR3nt: TGTGCCAGCAGCTTGGCCGGGTTTAGCGGGGGGTACACAGATACGCAGTATTTT
j_gene: TRBJ2-1; d_gene: TRBD2; v_gene: TRBV6-1; abundance: .; CDR3aa: CASSESSGRVRRGEQFF; CDR3nt: TGTGCCAGCAGTGAATCTAGCGGGAGGGTCAGGCGAGGTGAGCAGTTCTTC
j_gene: TRBJ2-1; d_gene: TRBD2; v_gene: TRBV9; abundance: .; CDR3aa: CASTRLAGTTGEQFF; CDR3nt: TGTGCCAGCACAAGACTAGCGGGGACGACCGGTGAGCAGTTCTTC
j_gene: TRBJ2-7; d_gene: .; v_gene: TRBV12-5; abundance: .; CDR3aa: CASGLVLHAGGTPYEQYF; CDR3nt: TGTGCTAGTGGTTTGGTACTGCACGCCGGGGGTACACCCTACGAGCAGTACTTC
j_gene: TRBJ2-6; d_gene: TRBD1; v_gene: TRBV15; abundance: .; CDR3aa: CATSMTIAGGYGGANVLTF; CDR3nt: TGTGCCACCAGCATGACGATCGCAGGGGGATATGGTGGGGCCAACGTCCTGACTTTC
j_gene: TRBJ1-1; d_gene: .; v_gene: TRBV28; abundance: many; CDR3aa: CASTLRTLNTEAFF; CDR3nt: TGTGCCAGCACCTTAAGGACATTGAACACTGAAGCTTTCTTT
j_gene: TRBJ2-4; d_gene: .; v_gene: TRBV18; abundance: .; CDR3aa: CASSPPVQGGLKNIQYF; CDR3nt: TGTGCCAGCTCACCACCGGTCCAGGGGGGACTCAAAAACATTCAGTACTTC
j_gene: TRBJ2-6; d_gene: TRBD1; v_gene: TRBV24-1; abundance: .; CDR3aa: CATSDGTVTTSGANVLTF; CDR3nt: TGTGCCACCAGTGATGGGACAGTTACAACGTCTGGGGCCAACGTCCTGACTTTC
j_gene: TRBJ2-6; d_gene: .; v_gene: TRBV18; abundance: .; CDR3aa: CASSPQRVSGANVLTF; CDR3nt: TGTGCCAGCTCACCACAGCGGGTCTCTGGGGCCAACGTCCTGACTTTC